The sequence of this TCR beta chain was determined in a study of blood T cell repertoires in COVID-19. The overall study: COVID-19 samples, acute and convalescent, were from the United States, Italy and Spain. PBMCs, B-cell-depleted T cells, or T cells were the source of the cDNA or gDNA that made up the material.

In the authors' methods: Researchers report that nucleated cell counts were estimated from reference gene primer amplification. Clones were sequenced by immunoSEQ multiplex PCR, and TCRdb holds only the in-frame ones, with some missing. V and J calls and clone size come straight from that table; D and trimming were deduced from the DNA. Seen here are fewer than 70,000 clones, 78% observed once, and the top ten hold under 5%. The sequencing sample was made of peripheral blood. This TCR came from a human donor in a cohort sampled during active COVID-19.

In DNA form, the CDR3 reads TGTGCCAGCAGCGTATTTCGCGGGGGGGAGCTGTTTTTT. Residues: CASSVFRGGELFF. The V and J genes are TRBV9 and TRBJ2-2, with TRBD2 as a possible D gene (5 bases). This CDR3 has 13 residues. Germline CDR1 is SGDLS and CDR2 is YYNGEE. Trimming removed 1 base from V and 8 bases from J, with 9 bases in between.